The 11 T cell receptor beta chains in this list originate from one sample, sequenced in a study of vaccination effects on CD4 cells after COVID-19. These receptors' antigens are unknown. Antigen-specific CD4+ T cell clonotypes were called by their expansion after viral peptide-pool culture in ViraFEST. The culture ran for roughly ten days before CD4+ T cells were isolated. Vaccine recipients, nucleocapsid antibody negative, had no prior SARS-CoV-2 infection. The protocol was immunoSEQ multiplex PCR, while the TCRdb copy is restricted to in-frame clones and leaves out a portion. The table lists about 27,000 clones, roughly 73% of them singletons. The sequenced sample was CD4+ T cells from PBMCs cultured with HCoV-NL63 spike peptides, obtained before COVID-19 vaccination. Every receptor here comes from a human donor who received a COVID-19 vaccine.

This rearrangement joins TRBV2 to TRBJ2-7; weak D call: TRBD2 (6 bases). Germline CDR1 is SNHLY and CDR2 is FYNNEI. The CDR3 is made up of 15 amino acids. V lost 5 bases, J lost 3 bases, and 17 bases lay in between. This chain's CDR3 is CASSPRLVGDYEQYF. In DNA, the CDR3 is TGTGCCAGCAGTCCAAGACTAGTGGGAGACTACGAGCAGTACTTC.

The rearrangement joins TRBV12-3 or TRBV12-4 to TRBJ1-1; D not resolved. The length of the CDR3 is 13 residues. The V end was cut by 6 bases, the J end by 2 bases, with 10 bases between. The CDR3 loop is CASRSIGNTEAFF. DNA of the CDR3: TGTGCCAGCAGGTCTATCGGCAACACTGAAGCTTTCTTT.

The J gene is TRBJ2-7, the V gene TRBV4-1; D tentatively fits TRBD1 or TRBD2 (6 bases each). The CDR3 has 15 residues. Trimming removed 5 bases from V and 4 bases from J, with 18 bases in between. CDR1 is MGHRA, CDR2 YSYEKL, per germline. The CDR3 protein is CASSAQGSGRYEQYF. The CDR3 DNA follows: TGCGCCAGCAGCGCTCAGGGGTCAGGGAGGTACGAGCAGTACTTC.

This clone was found a few times. The rearrangement uses TRBV9 and TRBJ2-5; possibly TRBD2 for D (6 bases). Trimming removed 0 bases from V and 0 bases from J, with 9 bases in between. The CDR3 length is 15 residues. Germline V gives CDR1 SGDLS, CDR2 YYNGEE. CDR3 sequence reads: CASSVGGGNQETQYF. Written as DNA, the CDR3 is TGTGCCAGCAGCGTAGGGGGCGGGAACCAAGAGACCCAGTACTTC. Complete variable domain (other parts from reference TRBV9 and TRBJ2-5): DSGVTQTPKHLITATGQRVTLRCSPRSGDLSVYWYQQSLDQGLQFLIQYYNGEERAKGNILERFSAQQFPDLHSELNLSSLELGDSALYFCASSVGGGNQETQYFGPGTRLLVL.

V usage is TRBV19 and J usage is TRBJ2-5; D gene uncertain. Trimming removed 1 base from V and 5 bases from J, with 8 bases in between. Germline assignment: CDR1 LNHDA and CDR2 SQIVND (reference sequence). This CDR3 contains 13 residues. This CDR3 is CASSIGTRETQYF. The CDR3 DNA reads TGTGCCAGTAGTATAGGCACCCGGGAGACCCAGTACTTC. Using reference TRBV19 and TRBJ2-5 for the parts outside the CDR3, the full variable domain is DGGITQSPKYLFRKEGQNVTLSCEQNLNHDAMYWYRQDPGQGLRLIYYSQIVNDFQKGDIAEGYSVSREKKESFPLTVTSAQKNPTAFYLCASSIGTRETQYFGPGTRLLVL.

The chain uses TRBV6-2 or TRBV6-3 and TRBJ2-3; D may be TRBD2 (6 bases). Per germline, CDR1 MNHEY and CDR2 SVGEGT. The CDR3 runs to 15 residues. V lost 4 bases to trimming and J lost 1 base, with 12 bases between them. The CDR3 here is CASSSRPGGTDTQYF. In DNA, the CDR3 is TGTGCCAGCAGTTCCCGGCCGGGGGGCACAGATACGCAGTATTTT.

This chain links TRBV7-2 with TRBJ2-3; 14 positions agree with TRBD2. CDR1 is SGHTA, CDR2 FQGNSA, per germline. Trimming removed 1 base from V and 2 bases from J; junction bases left unmatched: 5. CDR3 length: 18 residues. The CDR3 DNA follows: TGTGCCAGCAGCTTAGGGACTAGCGGGAGGAGGTTCACAGATACGCAGTATTTT. Its translation: CASSLGTSGRRFTDTQYF.

The chain is built from TRBV9 and TRBJ1-1; D may be TRBD1 (6 bases). The germline CDR1 and CDR2 sequences are SGDLS and YYNGEE. The CDR3 covers 15 residues. The V end lost 1 base, the J end lost 5 bases, and 15 bases lay between the germline ends. CDR3 protein: CASSVSSGARTEAFF. In nucleotides, the CDR3 is TGTGCCAGCAGCGTAAGTTCAGGGGCGAGGACTGAAGCTTTCTTT. The variable domain in full, with the rest retrieved from reference TRBV9 and TRBJ1-1, is DSGVTQTPKHLITATGQRVTLRCSPRSGDLSVYWYQQSLDQGLQFLIQYYNGEERAKGNILERFSAQQFPDLHSELNLSSLELGDSALYFCASSVSSGARTEAFFGQGTRLTVV.

The V and J genes are TRBV6-5 and TRBJ1-2; 7 nucleotides line up with TRBD1. The V gene end was trimmed by 5 bases and the J gene end by 3 bases; junction bases not matched to a gene: 9. In germline, CDR1 is MNHEY, CDR2 SVGAGI. CDR3 length equals 15 residues. Here the CDR3 reads CASSPRDSVYYGYTF. DNA for the CDR3: TGTGCCAGCAGTCCCCGGGACAGTGTTTACTATGGCTACACCTTC.

This chain uses TRBV5-1 with TRBJ2-7; 7 bases agree with TRBD1. Germline loops: CDR1 SGHRS, CDR2 YFSETQ. This CDR3 contains 15 residues. V lost 1 base and J lost 3; bases outside the gene matches: 7. The CDR3 region has the DNA TGCGCCAGCAGCTTGTCTCAGGGGGTACTCTACGAGCAGTACTTC. Residues: CASSLSQGVLYEQYF.

V usage is TRBV28 and J usage is TRBJ1-2; D is undetermined. Trimming removed 3 bases from V and 5 bases from J, with 19 bases in between. Germline-derived CDR1 and CDR2 are MDHEN and SYDVKM. The CDR3 is made up of 16 amino acids. The CDR3 DNA follows: TGTGCCAGCAGTTTTGGATCCCGGGGAGGGTCTTATGGCTACACCTTC. Its protein is CASSFGSRGGSYGYTF.